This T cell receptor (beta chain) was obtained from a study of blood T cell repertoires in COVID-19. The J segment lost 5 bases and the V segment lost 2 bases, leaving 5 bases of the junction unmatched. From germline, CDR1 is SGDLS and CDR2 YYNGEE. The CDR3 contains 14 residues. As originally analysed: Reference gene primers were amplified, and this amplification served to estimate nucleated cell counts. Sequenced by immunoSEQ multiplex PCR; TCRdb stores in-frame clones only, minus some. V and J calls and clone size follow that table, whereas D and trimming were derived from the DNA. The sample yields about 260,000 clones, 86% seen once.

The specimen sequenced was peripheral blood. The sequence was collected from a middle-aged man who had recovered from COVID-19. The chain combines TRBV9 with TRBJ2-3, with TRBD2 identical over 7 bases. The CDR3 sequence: CASSVSSGGDTQYF. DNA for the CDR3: TGTGCCAGCAGCGTTTCTAGCGGTGGAGATACGCAGTATTTT. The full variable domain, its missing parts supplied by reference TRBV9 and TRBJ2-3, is DSGVTQTPKHLITATGQRVTLRCSPRSGDLSVYWYQQSLDQGLQFLIQYYNGEERAKGNILERFSAQQFPDLHSELNLSSLELGDSALYFCASSVSSGGDTQYFGPGTRLTVL.